Listed below are T cell receptor beta chains from one sample, sequenced in a study of blood T cell repertoires in COVID-19. This table comes from immunoSEQ multiplex PCR, and its TCRdb copy is limited to in-frame clones, with some not included. This table holds about 89,000 clones, about 80% found once. Sequenced input: peripheral blood. The receptors come from a woman of 80 years or more with acute or convalescent COVID-19. CDR3s leave out the opening cysteine and the closing phenylalanine or tryptophan.

V	J	length	CDR3
TRBV5-1	TRBJ2-5	16	ASSSGASSGGTQETQY
TRBV7-8	TRBJ1-2	12	ASSPGQRYYGYT
TRBV29-1	TRBJ1-1	11	SVVRGANTEAF
TRBV18	TRBJ2-7	11	ASSPMGAGEQY
TRBV30	TRBJ1-5	13	AWSRTGSFNQPQH
TRBV30	TRBJ2-3	13	AWSIGTGGTDTQY
TRBV7-8	TRBJ2-5	16	ASSSTPPGWARQETQY
TRBV2	TRBJ2-6	14	ASSPPGSSGANVLT
TRBV7-6	TRBJ1-1	14	ASSLRDRGRRTEAF
TRBV19	TRBJ1-5	12	ASAYRGYNQPQH
TRBV9	TRBJ2-1	13	ASSAVRASYNEQF
TRBV19	TRBJ2-7	14	ASSISGTGELYEQY
TRBV12-3/TRBV12-4	TRBJ1-1	11	ASSDQVPTEAF
TRBV12-3/TRBV12-4	TRBJ1-6	11	ASSPPGGSPLH
TRBV18	TRBJ2-3	12	ASSQQGATDTQY
TRBV5-1	TRBJ2-7	13	ASSLAAGAAYEQY
TRBV2	TRBJ1-6	10	AITGWNSPLH
TRBV27	TRBJ2-3	14	ASNPRGSGSTDTQY
TRBV5-1	TRBJ2-1	12	ASSPRTGNNEQF
TRBV7-2	TRBJ2-1	13	ASSLFSVREYEQF
TRBV30	TRBJ2-2	10	AWSPSTGELF
TRBV4-1	TRBJ2-5	16	ASSQDWGASGAQETQY